This T cell receptor beta chain appears in the sequencing data of a study of Graves' ophthalmopathy and Graves' hyperthyroidism. Findings and caveats of the study: Blood was where most expanded thyroid clonotypes above 0.001 frequency also turned up. The model reached approximately 70% sensitivity and approximately 72% specificity for predicting ophthalmopathy progression.

For this clonotype: Its specificity is not known.

Amplification from RNA transcripts yielded the TCR beta CDR3 regions. The first round was an RT-PCR with HTBI primers, and the second round was a multiplex PCR. MiXCR was run by TCRdb on the multiplex PCR reads, yielding one entry per CDR3 protein. Of roughly 170,000 distinct CDR3 sequences listed, around 40% are singletons. Certain patients were not enrolled. These were patients with other autoimmune diseases, uncontrolled infections, pregnancy or lactation. This receptor was taken from a man in his thirties or forties with Graves' ophthalmopathy. Sequencing input: peripheral blood.

The CDR3 loop is CASSLGGGYEQYF. CDR3 DNA: TGTGCCAGCAGCCTTGGGGGGGGGTACGAGCAGTACTTC. This chain links TRBV7-3 with TRBJ2-7; TRBD2 matches at 7 bases. V lost 5 bases to trimming and J lost 4 bases; unmatched junction nucleotides: 5. CDR1 and CDR2 from the germline V gene are SGHTA and FQGTGA. There are 13 residues in the CDR3.